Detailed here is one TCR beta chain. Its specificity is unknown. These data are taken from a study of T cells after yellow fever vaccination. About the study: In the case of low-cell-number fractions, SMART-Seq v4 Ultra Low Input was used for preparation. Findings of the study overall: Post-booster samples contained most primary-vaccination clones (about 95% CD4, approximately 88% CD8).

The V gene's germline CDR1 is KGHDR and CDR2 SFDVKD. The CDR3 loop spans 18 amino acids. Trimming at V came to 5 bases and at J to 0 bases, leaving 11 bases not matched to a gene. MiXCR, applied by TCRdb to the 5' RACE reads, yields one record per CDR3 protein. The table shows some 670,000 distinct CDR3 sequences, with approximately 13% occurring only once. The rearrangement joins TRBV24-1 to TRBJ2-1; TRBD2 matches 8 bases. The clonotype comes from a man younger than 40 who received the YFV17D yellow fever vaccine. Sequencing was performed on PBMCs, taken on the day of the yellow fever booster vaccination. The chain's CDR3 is CATSGLLAGPSSYNEQFF. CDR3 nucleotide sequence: TGTGCCACCAGTGGCCTATTAGCGGGGCCGAGCTCCTACAATGAGCAGTTCTTC.